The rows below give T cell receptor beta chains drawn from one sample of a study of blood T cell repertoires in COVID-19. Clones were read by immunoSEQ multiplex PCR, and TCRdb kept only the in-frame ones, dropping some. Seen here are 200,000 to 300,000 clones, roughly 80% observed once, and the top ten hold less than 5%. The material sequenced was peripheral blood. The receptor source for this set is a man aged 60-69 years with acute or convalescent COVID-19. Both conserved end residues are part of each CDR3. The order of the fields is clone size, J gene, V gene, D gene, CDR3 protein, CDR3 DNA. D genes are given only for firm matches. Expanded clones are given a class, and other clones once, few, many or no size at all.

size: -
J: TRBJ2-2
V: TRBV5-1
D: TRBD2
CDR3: CASSPRGSGVTGELFF
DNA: TGCGCCAGCAGCCCCCGTGGTAGCGGGGTCACCGGGGAGCTGTTTTTT

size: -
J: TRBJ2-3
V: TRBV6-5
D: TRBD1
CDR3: CASRRTGGSTDTQYF
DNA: TGTGCCAGCAGGAGGACAGGGGGAAGCACAGATACGCAGTATTTT

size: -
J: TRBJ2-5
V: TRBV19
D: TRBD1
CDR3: CASSAGTGGRETQYF
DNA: TGTGCCAGTAGTGCCGGGACAGGGGGAAGGGAGACCCAGTACTTC

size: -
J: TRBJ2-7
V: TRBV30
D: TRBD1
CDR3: CAWSRGTVRREQYF
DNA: TGTGCCTGGAGTCGAGGGACAGTCCGGCGCGAGCAGTACTTC

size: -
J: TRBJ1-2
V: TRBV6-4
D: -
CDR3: CASSEQGGYGYTF
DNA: TGTGCCAGCAGCGAACAGGGAGGGTATGGCTACACCTTC

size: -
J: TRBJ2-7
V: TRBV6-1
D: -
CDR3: CASSEFPPQGGYEQYF
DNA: TGTGCCAGCAGTGAGTTCCCCCCCCAGGGAGGCTACGAGCAGTACTTC

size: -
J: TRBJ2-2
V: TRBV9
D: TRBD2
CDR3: CASSVPAAGVNTGELFF
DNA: TGTGCCAGCAGCGTGCCGGCAGCGGGGGTGAACACCGGGGAGCTGTTTTTT

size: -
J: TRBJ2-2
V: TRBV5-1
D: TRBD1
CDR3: CASSTQGLRTKTGELFF
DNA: TGCGCCAGCAGCACACAGGGGTTGCGGACGAAGACCGGGGAGCTGTTTTTT

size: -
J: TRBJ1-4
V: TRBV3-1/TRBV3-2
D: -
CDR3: CASSPATNEKLFF
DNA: TGTGCCAGCAGCCCCGCAACTAATGAAAAACTGTTTTTT

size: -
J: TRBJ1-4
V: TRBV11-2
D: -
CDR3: CASSLGGAGWGEKLFF
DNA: TGTGCCAGCAGCTTAGGAGGGGCGGGATGGGGTGAAAAACTGTTTTTT

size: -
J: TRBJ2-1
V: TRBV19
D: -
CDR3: CASRTGHRSYNEQFF
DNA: TGTGCCAGTAGAACCGGACATCGCTCCTACAATGAGCAGTTCTTC

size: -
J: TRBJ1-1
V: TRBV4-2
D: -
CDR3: CASSQRGMVLLDTEAFF
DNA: TGTGCCAGCAGCCAACGGGGTATGGTCCTCCTGGACACTGAAGCTTTCTTT

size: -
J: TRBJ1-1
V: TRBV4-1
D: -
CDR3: CASSQGQGLLNTEAFF
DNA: TGCGCCAGCAGCCAAGGCCAGGGCCTGCTGAACACTGAAGCTTTCTTT

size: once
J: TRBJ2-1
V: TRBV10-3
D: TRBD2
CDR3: CAILTSGNEQFF
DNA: TGTGCCATTTTGACTAGCGGCAATGAGCAGTTCTTC

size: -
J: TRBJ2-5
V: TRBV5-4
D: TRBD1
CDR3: CASSLAGGETQYF
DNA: TGTGCCAGCAGCTTAGCAGGGGGAGAGACCCAGTACTTC

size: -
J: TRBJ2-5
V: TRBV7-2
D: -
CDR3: CASSTYVVGAGGTQYF
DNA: TGTGCCAGCAGCACATATGTTGTGGGGGCTGGAGGGACCCAGTACTTC

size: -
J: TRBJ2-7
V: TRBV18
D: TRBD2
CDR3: CASSETSGGYEQYF
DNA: TGTGCCAGCTCAGAGACTAGCGGGGGGTACGAGCAGTACTTC

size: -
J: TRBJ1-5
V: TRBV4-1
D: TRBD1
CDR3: CASSQEARGDRGGSQHF
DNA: TGCGCCAGCAGCCAAGAAGCTAGGGGCGACAGGGGAGGGTCCCAGCATTTT

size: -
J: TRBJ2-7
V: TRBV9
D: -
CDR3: CASSPWGGRASSYEQYF
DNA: TGTGCCAGCAGCCCATGGGGGGGGCGAGCGAGCTCCTACGAGCAGTACTTC

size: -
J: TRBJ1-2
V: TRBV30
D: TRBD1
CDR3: CAWDRGGTYGYTF
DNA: TGTGCCTGGGACAGGGGGGGGACCTATGGCTACACCTTC

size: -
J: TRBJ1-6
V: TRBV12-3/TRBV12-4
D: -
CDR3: CASSLAAESPLHF
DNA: TGTGCCAGCAGTTTAGCGGCTGAATCACCCCTCCACTTT

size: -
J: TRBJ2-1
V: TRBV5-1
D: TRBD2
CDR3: CASSLALRGDYNEQFF
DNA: TGCGCCAGCAGCTTGGCCCTACGGGGGGACTACAATGAGCAGTTCTTC

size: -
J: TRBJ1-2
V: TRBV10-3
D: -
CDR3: CAISEGGDYGYTF
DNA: TGTGCCATCAGTGAAGGGGGAGACTATGGCTACACCTTC

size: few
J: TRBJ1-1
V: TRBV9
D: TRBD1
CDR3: CASSEPGTGQTEAFF
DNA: TGTGCCAGCAGCGAACCCGGGACAGGGCAAACTGAAGCTTTCTTT

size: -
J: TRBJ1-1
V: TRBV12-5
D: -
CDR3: CASGSGTMNTEAFF
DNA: TGTGCTAGTGGTTCGGGTACTATGAACACTGAAGCTTTCTTT

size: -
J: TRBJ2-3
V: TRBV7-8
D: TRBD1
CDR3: CASSRGGGQGTTDTQYF
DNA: TGTGCCAGCAGCAGAGGGGGGGGACAGGGAACCACAGATACGCAGTATTTT

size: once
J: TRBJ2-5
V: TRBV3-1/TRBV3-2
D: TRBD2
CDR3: CASSQGLAGQQETQYF
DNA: TGTGCCAGCAGCCAAGGGCTAGCGGGGCAACAAGAGACCCAGTACTTC

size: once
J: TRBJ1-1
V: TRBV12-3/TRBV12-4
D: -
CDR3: CASTTGSSKAFF
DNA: TGTGCCAGCACAACAGGGTCTAGCAAAGCTTTCTTT

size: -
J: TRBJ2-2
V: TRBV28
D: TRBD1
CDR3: CASSFEGHRGRNSNTGELFF
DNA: TGTGCCAGCAGTTTTGAGGGGCACAGGGGGCGAAACTCGAACACCGGGGAGCTGTTTTTT

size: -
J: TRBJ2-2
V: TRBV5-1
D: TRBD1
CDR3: CASTPPRDRVGTGELFF
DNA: TGCGCCAGCACTCCACCCCGGGACAGGGTGGGCACCGGGGAGCTGTTTTTT

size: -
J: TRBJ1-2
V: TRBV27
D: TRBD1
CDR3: CASRPTGYYGYTF
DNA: TGTGCCAGCAGGCCGACAGGGTACTATGGCTACACCTTC

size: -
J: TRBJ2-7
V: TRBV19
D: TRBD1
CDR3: CASSRNRGYEQYF
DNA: TGTGCCAGTAGTAGGAACAGGGGATACGAGCAGTACTTC

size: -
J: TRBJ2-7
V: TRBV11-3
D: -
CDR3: CASSLGQWGEQYF
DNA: TGTGCCAGCAGCTTAGGACAGTGGGGCGAGCAGTACTTC

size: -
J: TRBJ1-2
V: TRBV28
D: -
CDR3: CASDYGSGYTF
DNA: TGTGCCAGCGATTATGGCAGTGGCTACACCTTC

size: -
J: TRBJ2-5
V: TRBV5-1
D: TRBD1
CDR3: CASSPGQGGETQYF
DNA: TGCGCCAGCAGCCCGGGACAGGGGGGAGAGACCCAGTACTTC

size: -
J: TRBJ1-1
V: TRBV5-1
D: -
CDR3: CASSLAADGTEAFF
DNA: TGCGCCAGCAGCTTGGCCGCAGATGGCACTGAAGCTTTCTTT

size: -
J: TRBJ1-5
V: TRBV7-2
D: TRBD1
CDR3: CASSLVQGATQPQHF
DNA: TGTGCCAGCAGCTTAGTTCAGGGGGCTACTCAGCCCCAGCATTTT

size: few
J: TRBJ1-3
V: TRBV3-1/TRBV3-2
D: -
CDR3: CASSQVPGGNTIYF
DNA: TGTGCCAGCAGCCAAGTCCCCGGGGGAAACACCATATATTTT

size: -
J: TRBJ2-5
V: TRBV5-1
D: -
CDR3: CASSLLPGQETQYF
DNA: TGCGCCAGCAGCTTGTTACCCGGGCAAGAGACCCAGTACTTC